This T cell receptor (beta chain) was obtained from a study of blood T cell repertoires in COVID-19. Study overall: There were acute and convalescent COVID-19 samples, and they came from the United States, Italy and Spain.

CDR1 is ENHRY and CDR2 is SYGVKD in the germline V gene. The trim removed 8 bases at V and 8 bases at J, leaving 14 bases unmatched. This CDR3 is 15 amino acids long. Profiled with immunoSEQ multiplex PCR; TCRdb holds only in-frame clones, not every one. Among some 250,000 clones listed, approximately 90% were seen once. By share, this clone ranks as medium-sized. The sequence was collected from a man younger than 45 who had recovered from COVID-19. The sample taken for sequencing was peripheral blood. The V call is TRBV10-3, the J call TRBJ2-1, with TRBD1 identical over 8 bases. In DNA form, the CDR3 reads TGTGCCATCGGGGAGCCGGGACAGGACGAAGATGAGCAGTTCTTC. It yields the protein CAIGEPGQDEDEQFF.